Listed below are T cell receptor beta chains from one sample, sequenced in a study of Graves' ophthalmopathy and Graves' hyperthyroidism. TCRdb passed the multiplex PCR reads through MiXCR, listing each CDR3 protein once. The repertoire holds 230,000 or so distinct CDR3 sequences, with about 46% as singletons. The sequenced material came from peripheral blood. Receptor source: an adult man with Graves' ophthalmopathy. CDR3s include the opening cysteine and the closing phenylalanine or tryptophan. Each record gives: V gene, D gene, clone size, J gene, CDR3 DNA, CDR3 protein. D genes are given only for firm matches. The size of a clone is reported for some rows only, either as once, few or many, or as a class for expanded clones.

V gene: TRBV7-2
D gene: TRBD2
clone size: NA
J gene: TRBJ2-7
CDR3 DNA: TGCGCCAGCAGCTTGGAGTGGGAGGGAAACTACGAGCAGTACTTC
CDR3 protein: CASSLEWEGNYEQYF

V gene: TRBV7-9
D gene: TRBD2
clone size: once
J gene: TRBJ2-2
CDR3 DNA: TGTGCCAGCAGCCCCCCGGGGAGTAGCGGGGGAACGAACACCGGGGAGCTGTTTTTT
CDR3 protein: CASSPPGSSGGTNTGELFF

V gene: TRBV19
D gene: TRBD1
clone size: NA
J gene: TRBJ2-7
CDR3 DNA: TGTGCCAGTGATTCAGGGGGCTACGAGCAGTACTTC
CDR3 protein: CASDSGGYEQYF

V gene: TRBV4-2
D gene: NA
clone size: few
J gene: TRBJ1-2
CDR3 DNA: TGTGCCAGCAGCCAAGAGGGCGTTTCAGGGGTTGGTGACTATGGCTACACCTTC
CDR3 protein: CASSQEGVSGVGDYGYTF

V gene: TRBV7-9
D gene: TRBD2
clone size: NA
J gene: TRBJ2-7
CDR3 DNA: TGTGCCAGCAGCCCGAATCCGGGACTAGCGGGAGTCGAGCAGTACTTC
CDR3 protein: CASSPNPGLAGVEQYF

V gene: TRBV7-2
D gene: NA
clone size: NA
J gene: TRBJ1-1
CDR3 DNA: TGTGCCAGCAGCTTATCCCTGGGGGCAAGCACTGAAGCTTTCTTT
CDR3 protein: CASSLSLGASTEAFF

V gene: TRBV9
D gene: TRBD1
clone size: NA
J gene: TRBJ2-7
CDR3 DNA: TGCGCCAGCAGCCCACAGGGGATAGGAACCTACGAGCAGTACTTC
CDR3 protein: CASSPQGIGTYEQYF

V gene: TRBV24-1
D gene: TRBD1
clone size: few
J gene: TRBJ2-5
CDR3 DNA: TGTGCCACCAGTGAGGGGACAGGGTGGGAGACCCAGTACTTC
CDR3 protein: CATSEGTGWETQYF

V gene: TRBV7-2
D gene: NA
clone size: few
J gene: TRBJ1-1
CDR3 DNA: TGTGCCAGCAGCTTAGGGGGGTGGAACACTGAAGCTTTCTTT
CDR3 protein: CASSLGGWNTEAFF

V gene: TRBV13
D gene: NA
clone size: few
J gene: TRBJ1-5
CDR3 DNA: TGTGCCAGCAGCTCAAGAGGGAATCAGCCCCAGCATTTT
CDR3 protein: CASSSRGNQPQHF

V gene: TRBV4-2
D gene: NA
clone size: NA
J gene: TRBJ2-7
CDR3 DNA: TGTGCCAGCAGCCAAAGCCATGAGCAGTACTTC
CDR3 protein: CASSQSHEQYF

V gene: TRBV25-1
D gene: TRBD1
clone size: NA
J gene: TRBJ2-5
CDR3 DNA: TGTGCCAGCAGCTTGGGGACAGGCTTAAAGCAAGAGACCCAGTACTTC
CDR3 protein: CASSLGTGLKQETQYF

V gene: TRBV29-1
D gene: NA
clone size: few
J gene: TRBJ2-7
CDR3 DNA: TGCAGCGTTAGACAGACCTCCTACGAGCAGTACTTC
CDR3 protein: CSVRQTSYEQYF

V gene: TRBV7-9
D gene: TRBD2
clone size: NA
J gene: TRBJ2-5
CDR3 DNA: TGTGCCAGCAGCTTCCAACTAGCGGGGGGCCAAGAGACCCAGTACTTC
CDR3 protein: CASSFQLAGGQETQYF

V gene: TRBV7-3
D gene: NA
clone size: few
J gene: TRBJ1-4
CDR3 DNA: NA
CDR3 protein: CASSLARPRPVMKNCFF

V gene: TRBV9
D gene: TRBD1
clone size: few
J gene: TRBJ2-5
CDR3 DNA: TGTGCCAGCAGCCCGGGACAGGTCGGGCAGACCCAGTACTTC
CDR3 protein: CASSPGQVGQTQYF

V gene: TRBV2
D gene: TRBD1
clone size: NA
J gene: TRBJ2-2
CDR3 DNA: TGTGCCAGCAGTGACTCTGGCGGCAGGGGGCGGTACACCGGGGAGCTGTTTTTT
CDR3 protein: CASSDSGGRGRYTGELFF